This T cell receptor beta chain emerged from a study of T cell repertoires in cytomegalovirus infection. Study background: CMV epitopes in the study were HLA-C-restricted (recently identified) and HLA-B-restricted (well studied). Shared public TCR beta signatures pointed to both CMV infection and a matching HLA type.

TCRdb fed the reads into MiXCR, producing one record per CDR3 protein. The sample lists around 300,000 distinct CDR3 sequences, approximately 22% occurring once. Turning to this clonotype: Its cognate antigen is unknown.

Germline V gives CDR1 DFQATT, CDR2 SNEGSKA (reference sequence). The CDR3 totals 13 residues. Source: cultured PBMCs, taken from culture after CMV antigen stimulation. The receptor was derived from a human donor in good health (CMV status not recorded). Some clones in this sample may be carry-over from other donors' samples. The J gene is TRBJ1-3, the V gene TRBV20-1, with D unclear. Here the CDR3 DNA reads TGCAGCTCGACACCTTTCTCTGGAAACACCATATATTTT. Amino acid sequence: CSSTPFSGNTIYF.